These 10 T cell receptor beta chains originate from one sample sequenced in a study of cytomegalovirus exposure and HLA in healthy donors. The primer mix had 60 Vbeta and 13 Jbeta primers. Here immunoSEQ multiplex PCR was the method, and the copy in TCRdb shows in-frame clones only, minus some. The sample lists 200,000 or so clones; approximately 78% were seen once. Sequenced material: PBMCs. The receptors derive from a woman aged 45-65 years in good health and CMV-seropositive.

This CDR3 is CASSYRGLTLLNYGYTF. Here the CDR3 DNA reads TGTGCCAGCAGCTACAGGGGTCTCACTCTACTTAACTATGGCTACACCTTC. The chain joins TRBV28 to TRBJ1-2; TRBD1 aligns across 7 bases. The germline V gene encodes CDR1 MDHEN and CDR2 SYDVKM. Germline trimming cut 6 bases from V and 1 base from J; bases unmatched to any gene: 14. CDR3 length equals 17 residues.

V usage is TRBV4-3 and J usage is TRBJ1-1; 9 positions match TRBD1. This CDR3 region has 14 residues. Germline values: CDR1 LGHNA, CDR2 YSLEER. J was trimmed by 5 bases and V by 1 base; bases with no gene match: 2. CDR3 in amino acids: CASSQGTGETEAFF. In DNA form, the CDR3 reads TGCGCCAGCAGCCAAGGGACAGGGGAGACTGAAGCTTTCTTT.

The chain employs TRBV10-3 and TRBJ1-3; 7 nucleotides match TRBD1. Germline V lookup: CDR1 ENHRY, CDR2 SYGVKD. CDR3 length equals 15 residues. Losses at the gene ends were 2 bases for V and 2 bases for J; bases not matched to a gene: 3. As DNA, the CDR3 is TGTGCCATCAGTGAGACCACAGGGGCTGGAAACACCATATATTTT. Its translation: CAISETTGAGNTIYF.

V usage is TRBV11-2 and J usage is TRBJ2-1; D is unresolved. In germline, CDR1 is SGHAT, CDR2 FQNNGV. CDR3 length: 11 amino acids. The germline V and J ends were trimmed by 1 base and 16 bases, with 11 bases remaining between them. The chain's CDR3 is CASSLVERIFF. The CDR3 DNA reads as TGTGCCAGCAGCTTAGTCGAGCGCATATTCTTC.

In nucleotides, the CDR3 is TGCGCCAGCAGCCAATTTGAGGGGGGGCCGGCAGAGACCCAGTACTTC. Protein sequence: CASSQFEGGPAETQYF. The J gene is TRBJ2-5, the V gene TRBV4-3; perhaps TRBD2 as D (7 bases). CDR1 is LGHNA and CDR2 is YSLEER in the germline V gene. There are 16 residues in the CDR3. V gave up 2 bases and J gave up 4 bases, with 17 bases separating them.

The rearrangement links TRBV5-4 to TRBJ2-5; TRBD2 aligns across 12 bases. Germline assignment: CDR1 SGHNT and CDR2 YYREEE (reference sequence). The CDR3 runs 18 residues. Unmatched junction bases numbered 9, after V lost 1 base and J lost 2 bases. CDR3 loop: CASSLYLGLAGFQETQYF. DNA of the CDR3: TGTGCCAGCAGCTTGTATCTCGGACTAGCGGGATTTCAAGAGACCCAGTACTTC.

This clone appeared once. The chain combines TRBV7-6 with TRBJ2-5, with 8 bases lining up with TRBD2. Germline lookup yields CDR1 SGHVS and CDR2 FNYEAQ. This CDR3 has 16 amino acids. Losses at the gene ends were 3 bases for V and 5 bases for J; bases not matched to a gene: 11. The CDR3 here is CASSFGGDSGVETQYF. The CDR3, as DNA: TGTGCCAGCAGCTTCGGCGGGGATAGCGGGGTGGAGACCCAGTACTTC.

The chain employs TRBV4-2 and TRBJ2-1, with 11 bases fitting TRBD2. Germline V gene data show CDR1 as LGHNA and CDR2 as YNFKEQ. The trim removed 4 bases at V and 9 bases at J, leaving 11 bases unmatched. CDR3 size: 16 residues. The CDR3 nucleotides are TGTGCCAGCAGCCCAAGAGTTACTAGCGGGAGAATTGAGCAGTTCTTC. It is translated as CASSPRVTSGRIEQFF.

The CDR3 spells CASSSFQGGLAGYTDTQYF. The CDR3 coding sequence is TGTGCCAGCAGTTCCTTCCAAGGTGGACTAGCGGGATACACAGATACGCAGTATTTT. The chain employs TRBV28 and TRBJ2-3; 12 nucleotides agree with TRBD2. CDR1 is MDHEN, CDR2 SYDVKM, per germline. The CDR3 length is 19 residues. The ends lost 4 bases at V and 2 bases at J; junction bases unmatched: 13. Full variable domain (outside the CDR3, taken from reference TRBV28 and TRBJ2-3): DVKVTQSSRYLVKRTGEKVFLECVQDMDHENMFWYRQDPGLGLRLIYFSYDVKMKEKGDIPEGYSVSREKKERFSLILESASTNQTSMYLCASSSFQGGLAGYTDTQYFGPGTRLTVL.

The rearrangement joins TRBV27 to TRBJ2-5; 7 bases match TRBD1. The assigned J gene may be wrong: the sequence end matches TRBJ2-7 better. Germline CDR1 and CDR2: MNHEY and SMNVEV (reference sequence). The CDR3 spans 14 residues. The CDR3 protein is CASSKTGFNYEQYF. DNA of the CDR3: TGTGCCAGCAGTAAGACAGGGTTTAACTACGAGCAGTACTTC.